The T cell receptor beta chain under discussion was sequenced for a study of blood T cell repertoires in COVID-19 (dated by TCRdb to 2018 to 2021). Some background on the complete study: Samples from collaborators originated in the United States, Italy and Spain and spanned both the acute and convalescent phases of COVID-19. Samples were obtained from the ongoing ImmuneRACE study (first 160 participants) and from roughly 1,300 subjects provided by 6 global collaborators. The prospective study material was composed of cDNA or gDNA derived from T cells, B-cell-depleted T cells, or PBMCs. The sample metadata nearly always contained a de-identified subject ID, COVID-19 status, age in years and sex. HLA class I and class II types, where available, came from metadata supplied by the sample provider rather than from assay-based typing. The repertoires were made available in a free public database intended to serve as a resource for research on the immune response to SARS-CoV-2. Subjects who had been exposed to COVID-19, were actively infected with it, or had recovered from it provided the deeply sampled blood TCRbeta repertoires that made up the dataset. The paper's findings and limits, for the study overall: The quantity of clinical and demographic metadata differed by source and by participant and was supplied without curation.

Each collaborating institution followed its own protocols to collect whole blood in K2EDTA tubes. For TCRbeta analysis, collaborator samples were shipped as frozen whole blood, as isolated PBMCs, or as DNA extracted from either sample type. As regards this clone: The target of this receptor is not known. Base qualities are missing; no much larger clone stands one base away.

Taken from cysteine to phenylalanine, the CDR3 has 14 residues. Of the read, only the CDR3 DNA is kept; its 42 bases are in frame from base 1. TCRbeta CDR3 regions were amplified from genomic DNA using the immunoSEQ Assay, a bias-controlled multiplex PCR. Turning to the authors' computational methods: The number of nucleated cells in each sample was estimated by amplification of reference gene primers within the assay. To quantify the absolute abundance of each unique TCRbeta CDR3 rearrangement, sequence reads were collapsed and filtered. For each sample, productive Simpson clonality was calculated by taking the square root of Simpson's diversity index across productive rearrangements. The table comes from immuneACCESS by way of TCRdb, which keeps in-frame sequences with V and J called. Part of the clones is missing from these tables; in studies checked, under half for an unresolved V gene and the rest for unknown reasons. For V, J and clone size, that table is used; D and trimming come from the DNA. The sample has about 110,000 clones on record, approximately 88% of them singletons. 0.8% to 1% of the sample is taken by the ten largest.

The origin of this receptor is a woman in her seventies with acute or convalescent COVID-19. The material sequenced was peripheral blood. The chain uses TRBV21-1 and TRBJ2-1; the table's D gene call, TRBD1, was not cross checked with the DNA. TRBV21-1 is designated a pseudogene. The nucleotide sequence reads TGTGCCAGCAGCAAATGGGACAGTTACAATGAGCAGTTCTTC. This codes for CASSKWDSYNEQFF.